This is a list of T cell receptor beta chains from one sample in a study of identical twins. TCRdb re-derived calls from the 5' RACE reads in MiXCR, one entry per CDR3 protein. The data contain about 190,000 distinct CDR3 sequences, about a sixth of them singletons. The same data also contributed to another study, on T cells expressing NK-cell markers.

The specimen sequenced was CD8+ T cells sorted from blood. The receptors shown here come from a woman in her late teens or twenties in good health. Both conserved end residues are part of each CDR3. The order of the fields is V gene, J gene, CDR3 protein.

TRBV5-1	TRBJ2-7	CATRDVGSSYEQYF
TRBV7-9	TRBJ2-2	CASSPPPSPGELFF
TRBV4-1	TRBJ2-7	CASSQRGTQPTYEQYF
TRBV29-1	TRBJ1-2	CSITAETGFGYTF
TRBV12-3/TRBV12-4	TRBJ2-3	CASSLARRGYTQYF
TRBV29-1	TRBJ2-1	CSVEGGIYNEQFF
TRBV7-2	TRBJ2-3	CASSLSRTDTQYF
TRBV7-9	TRBJ2-7	CASSPGERGSYEQYF
TRBV10-3	TRBJ2-3	CAISEIGVEDTQYF
TRBV9	TRBJ1-5	CASSVSNRINQPQHF
TRBV12-3/TRBV12-4	TRBJ2-5	CASSEGLAEETQYF
TRBV7-6	TRBJ2-7	CASSARTSGYEQYF
TRBV20-1	TRBJ2-3	CSARTSGVF
TRBV14	TRBJ2-1	CASSPIGLAVNEQFF
TRBV6-2/TRBV6-3	TRBJ2-1	CASSLVGGLNEQFF
TRBV9	TRBJ2-7	CASSILPGQGNEQYF
TRBV7-8	TRBJ2-1	CASSLVFAGGHNEQFF
TRBV12-3/TRBV12-4	TRBJ2-3	CAISYPSGGGASADTQYF
TRBV12-3/TRBV12-4	TRBJ2-2	CASNPYQGVAGELFF
TRBV7-9	TRBJ2-2	CASSFITGELFF
TRBV4-1	TRBJ2-1	CASSSRDEPYNEQFF
TRBV18	TRBJ1-1	CASSPGQGYTEAFF
TRBV6-2/TRBV6-3	TRBJ2-3	CASRSPGTSDTQYF
TRBV13	TRBJ2-2	CASSLGSPGELFF
TRBV4-3	TRBJ1-1	CASSQESGWWGRRATEAFF
TRBV20-1	TRBJ2-7	CSARSLAGGYEQYF
TRBV9	TRBJ2-5	CASSVAWGSQETQYF
TRBV20-1	TRBJ1-6	CSARYPAPGSPLHF
TRBV12-3/TRBV12-4	TRBJ2-1	CASSLLAGGLDEQFF
TRBV27	TRBJ2-3	CASGGLAGALTVTDTQYF
TRBV11-2	TRBJ1-1	CASSLGVTGHTEAFF
TRBV4-3	TRBJ1-2	CASSQEEQGAGYGYTF
TRBV6-1	TRBJ1-1	CASSGQGGLNTEAFF
TRBV5-5	TRBJ2-3	CASRGGVAGDSNTQYF
TRBV11-2	TRBJ2-7	CASSRQTGGVGEQYF
TRBV3-1	TRBJ2-2	CASSAGTSGSNTGELFF
TRBV6-5	TRBJ2-1	CASSLLASAELNEQFF
TRBV20-1	TRBJ2-7	CSAESGVSSYEQYF
TRBV29-1	TRBJ2-2	CSVEGLAGNTGELFF
TRBV2	TRBJ2-1	CASSDSRGEREQFF
TRBV11-2	TRBJ2-7	CASSFGLVGYEQYF
TRBV6-1	TRBJ2-3	CASSPGHPLDTQYF
TRBV25-1	TRBJ2-7	CASSELSEDEQYF
TRBV5-1	TRBJ2-5	CASSLGQGLGETQYF
TRBV5-1	TRBJ1-2	CASSTRTGGSDGYTF
TRBV7-2	TRBJ2-1	CASSSQTGMSSYNEQFF
TRBV5-1	TRBJ1-1	CASSSRDTTRTEAFF
TRBV20-1	TRBJ2-7	CSARVSGGPYEQYF
TRBV21-1	TRBJ2-7	CASEHPFPDRAEPYEQYF
TRBV20-1	TRBJ2-7	CSAYTSGGFSYEQYF
TRBV6-2/TRBV6-3	TRBJ2-1	CASSGLNNEQFF
TRBV29-1	TRBJ2-5	CILSAETQYF
TRBV3-1	TRBJ2-7	CASSLVTPGLHSYEQYF
TRBV6-2/TRBV6-3	TRBJ1-1	CASSLTLDRANTEAFF
TRBV6-6	TRBJ2-7	CASSSVQYEQYF
TRBV12-5	TRBJ2-7	CASGPRPYEQYF
TRBV27	TRBJ2-7	CASSAIEQGYEQYF
TRBV27	TRBJ2-3	CASSLSRTRDYTDTQYF
TRBV7-9	TRBJ2-1	CASSLSSGVGYNEQFF
TRBV9	TRBJ1-1	CASSGGHMNTEAFF